One sample yielded the 10 T cell receptor beta chains listed below, sequenced in a study of cytomegalovirus exposure and HLA in healthy donors. PCR primers comprised 60 Vbeta and 13 Jbeta primers. Clones were read by immunoSEQ multiplex PCR, and TCRdb kept only the in-frame ones, dropping some. The table lists 100,000 or so clones, about 76% of them singletons. The material sequenced was PBMCs. These TCRs come from a woman between 40 and 50 years old in good health and CMV-seronegative.

Points on this clone: The CDR3 does not close with the conserved phenylalanine or tryptophan, likely indicating a read error. It is unclear where the CDR3 begins or ends on the DNA, so no DNA is shown, and the CDR3 is as TCRdb lists it. The rearrangement links TRBV29-1 to TRBJ1-1; the table gives TRBD1 as D, unverified against the DNA. Germline V lookup: CDR1 SQVTM, CDR2 ANQGSEA. The CDR3 region is 14 residues in length, termini included. The CDR3 region is CSVAYSDRVTEALV.

This clone was counted once. This chain joins TRBV5-6 and TRBJ2-1; TRBD2 aligns across 11 bases. Germline CDR1 reads SGHDT; CDR2 reads YYEEEE. The CDR3 sequence is 15 residues long. Germline trimming cut 4 bases from V and 5 bases from J; bases unmatched to any gene: 5. CDR3 bases: TGTGCCAGCAGCCCTGTAGCGGGGGGGCACAATGAGCAGTTCTTC. Its translation: CASSPVAGGHNEQFF. Full variable domain (remainder filled in from reference TRBV5-6 and TRBJ2-1): DAGVTQSPTHLIKTRGQQVTLRCSPKSGHDTVSWYQQALGQGPQFIFQYYEEEERQRGNFPDRFSGHQFPNYSSELNVNALLLGDSALYLCASSPVAGGHNEQFFGPGTRLTVL.

This chain links TRBV11-3 with TRBJ2-6; 8 bases are shared with TRBD2. There are 17 residues in the CDR3. Germline V gives CDR1 SGHNT, CDR2 YENEEA. Trimming cost V 5 bases and J 0 bases; bases outside gene matches: 6. The CDR3 DNA is TGTGCCAGCAGCCCTAGGGCGGGGGGCTCTGGGGCCAACGTCCTGACTTTC. Translation gives CASSPRAGGSGANVLTF.

This clone showed up just a few times. V gene TRBV6-5 combines with J gene TRBJ1-3, with D possibly matching TRBD1 (5 bases). The V end was cut by 2 bases, the J end by 2 bases, with 7 bases between. The germline CDR1 and CDR2 sequences are MNHEY and SVGAGI. CDR3 size: 14 residues. CDR3 protein: CASSYKGAGNTIYF. In DNA form, the CDR3 reads TGTGCCAGCAGTTACAAAGGGGCTGGAAACACCATATATTTT.

The chain is built from TRBV29-1 and TRBJ2-6; D may be TRBD1 (7 bases). Trimming cost V 7 bases and J 0 bases, with 10 bases left between them. The germline CDR1 and CDR2 sequences are SQVTM and ANQGSEA. The CDR3 contains 14 residues. The CDR3 coding sequence is TGCAGCGGGGGGGACAGCTCTGGGGCCAACGTCCTGACTTTC. Its protein is CSGGDSSGANVLTF.

CDR3 DNA sequence: TGTGCCAGTCGACAGGGTACGGCTGGCTACACCTTC. This encodes CASRQGTAGYTF. The chain uses TRBV19 and TRBJ1-2; 7 nucleotides agree with TRBD1. Germline CDR1 reads LNHDA; CDR2 reads SQIVND (reference sequence). Trimming removed 8 bases from V and 7 bases from J; junction bases left unmatched: 7. The CDR3 totals 12 residues.

This chain joins TRBV18 and TRBJ2-1, with 8 bases that match TRBD1. Per the germline V gene, CDR1 is KGHSH and CDR2 is LQKENI. The CDR3 runs to 14 residues. V lost 3 bases to trimming and J lost 9 bases; unmatched junction nucleotides: 7. This chain's CDR3 is CASSPLGQGAEQFF. In DNA, the CDR3 is TGTGCCAGCTCACCCCTAGGACAGGGAGCTGAGCAGTTCTTC.

V is TRBV2 and J is TRBJ1-4, with D hard to call. V was shortened by 7 bases and J by 11 bases, with 11 bases between the two germline ends. CDR1 and CDR2 (germline): SNHLY, FYNNEI. This CDR3 has 11 amino acids. The chain's CDR3 is CASTGDGKLFF. The CDR3 DNA sequence: TGTGCCAGCACCGGGGATGGGAAACTGTTTTTT.

The chain couples TRBV7-3 to TRBJ1-1, with TRBD1 matching 8 bases. Trimming took 6 bases from V and 4 from J; bases not matched to a gene: 10. Germline lookup yields CDR1 SGHTA and CDR2 FQGTGA. The CDR3 totals 15 residues. The CDR3: CASSLTSGGVTEAFF. CDR3 coding DNA: TGTGCCAGCAGTCTAACCTCAGGGGGCGTCACTGAAGCTTTCTTT.

This clone was detected only a few times. The rearrangement joins TRBV10-3 to TRBJ1-5; perhaps TRBD1 as D (6 bases). Germline V lookup: CDR1 ENHRY, CDR2 SYGVKD. CDR3 length equals 16 residues. Trimming removed 0 bases from V and 9 bases from J, with 18 bases in between. The chain's CDR3 is CAISESGGGSAVPQHF. The DNA for the CDR3 is TGTGCCATCAGTGAGTCTGGGGGCGGCTCCGCTGTGCCCCAGCATTTT.